This T cell receptor (beta chain) comes out of a study of T cell changes during pregnancy in multiple sclerosis. With 10 bases clipped from V and 7 bases from J, the junction kept 11 bases outside the gene matches. The length of the CDR3 is 14 residues. Looked up from germline, CDR1 is LNHDA and CDR2 is SQIVND (reference sequence). Clones were sequenced by immunoSEQ multiplex PCR, and TCRdb holds only the in-frame ones, with some missing. The table has about 49,000 clones, approximately 94% seen once. The sequence was obtained from a female donor with multiple sclerosis, enrolled in a pregnancy study. This sequence joins TRBV19 and TRBJ2-1; 9 bases line up with TRBD2. This specimen consisted of CD8+ T cells from peripheral blood mononuclear cells, obtained before pregnancy. The CDR3 DNA is TGTGCCACTATCGCGGCTAGCGGGATTAATGAGCAGTTCTTC. Its protein is CATIAASGINEQFF.